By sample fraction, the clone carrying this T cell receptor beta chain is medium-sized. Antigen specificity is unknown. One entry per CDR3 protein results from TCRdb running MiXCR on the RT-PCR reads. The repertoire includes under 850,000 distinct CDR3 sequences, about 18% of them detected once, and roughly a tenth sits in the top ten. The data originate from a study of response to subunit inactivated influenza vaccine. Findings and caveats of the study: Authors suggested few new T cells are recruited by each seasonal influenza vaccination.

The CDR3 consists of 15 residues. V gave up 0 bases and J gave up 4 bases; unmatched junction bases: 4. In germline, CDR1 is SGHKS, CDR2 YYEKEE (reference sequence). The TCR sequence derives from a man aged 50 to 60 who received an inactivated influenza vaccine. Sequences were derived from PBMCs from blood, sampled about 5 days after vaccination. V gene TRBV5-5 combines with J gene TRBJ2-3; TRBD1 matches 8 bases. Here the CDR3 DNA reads TGTGCCAGCAGCTTGGGCCAGGGGGCCGCAGATACGCAGTATTTT. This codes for CASSLGQGAADTQYF.